These 8 T cell receptor beta chains came from one sample sequenced in a study of blood T cell repertoires in COVID-19. Clones were sequenced by immunoSEQ multiplex PCR, and TCRdb holds only the in-frame ones, with some missing. The sample gives over 300,000 clones, roughly 90% of which show up once; 0.95% to 1% is in the top ten. The sequenced material came from PBMCs or T cells enriched from blood (not recorded which). These receptors all come from a woman in her 30s with acute COVID-19.

The V call is TRBV19, the J call TRBJ1-4; perhaps TRBD1 as D (5 bases). The V gene lost 2 bases and the J gene lost 5 bases, with 12 bases spanning the gap. This CDR3 has 15 residues. CDR1 is LNHDA and CDR2 is SQIVND in the germline V gene (reference sequence). CDR3 nucleotides: TGTGCCAGTAGTATATCGGGGCGGGAGAATGAAAAACTGTTTTTT. This codes for CASSISGRENEKLFF. Using reference TRBV19 and TRBJ1-4 for the parts outside the CDR3, the full variable domain is DGGITQSPKYLFRKEGQNVTLSCEQNLNHDAMYWYRQDPGQGLRLIYYSQIVNDFQKGDIAEGYSVSREKKESFPLTVTSAQKNPTAFYLCASSISGRENEKLFFGSGTQLSVL.

The V call is TRBV10-2, the J call TRBJ2-7; D perhaps matches TRBD2 (7 bases). V lost 9 bases, J lost 1 base, and 16 bases lay in between. The CDR3 has 14 amino acids. From germline, CDR1 is WSHSY and CDR2 SAAADI. CDR3 protein: CASGGAGESYEQYF. In DNA, the CDR3 is TGCGCCAGTGGGGGGGCGGGGGAGTCCTACGAGCAGTACTTC.

V and J are TRBV7-7 and TRBJ2-7, with 8 positions matching TRBD1. CDR1 and CDR2 (germline): SSHAT, FNYEAQ (reference sequence). The V and J ends lost 3 bases and 4 bases, in that order; junction bases with no gene match: 5. There are 14 residues in the CDR3. This CDR3 is CASSLDQGAYEQYF. The CDR3 DNA sequence: TGTGCCAGCAGCTTGGATCAGGGGGCTTACGAGCAGTACTTC.

V and J are TRBV15 and TRBJ2-3, with 10 bases matching TRBD2. V lost 5 bases and J lost 6; bases outside the gene matches: 8. CDR1 and CDR2 from the germline V gene are LNHNV and YYDKDF (reference sequence). The CDR3 runs to 15 residues. The CDR3 DNA reads as TGTGCCACCAGCGACGAGCGGGGGGGCGGTGATACGCAGTATTTT. Translated, it gives CATSDERGGGDTQYF.

The chain employs TRBV5-1 and TRBJ2-7, with TRBD2 as a possible D gene (6 bases). The V end lost 2 bases, the J end lost 4 bases, and 19 bases lay between the germline ends. The CDR3 runs 16 residues. The V gene's germline CDR1 is SGHRS and CDR2 YFSETQ. The CDR3 region has the DNA TGCGCCAGCAGCTTTGGAGGGCAGGACATTCGTTACGAGCAGTACTTC. Its translation is CASSFGGQDIRYEQYF.

The V gene is TRBV7-8, the J gene TRBJ1-5; 7 nucleotides agree with TRBD1. V trimming: 2 bases; J trimming: 7 bases; junction bases outside the gene matches: 8. Germline loops: CDR1 SGHVS, CDR2 FQNEAQ. This CDR3 is 15 amino acids long. In DNA, the CDR3 is TGTGCCAGCAGCTTAATACAGGGGAAGATACAGCCCCAGCATTTT. This sequence encodes CASSLIQGKIQPQHF. Full variable domain (outside the CDR3, taken from reference TRBV7-8 and TRBJ1-5): GAGVSQSPRYKVAKRGQDVALRCDPISGHVSLFWYQQALGQGPEFLTYFQNEAQLDKSGLPSDRFFAERPEGSVSTLKIQRTQQEDSAVYLCASSLIQGKIQPQHFGDGTRLSIL.

The V and J genes are TRBV10-3 and TRBJ2-1, with D hard to call. The germline gives CDR1 ENHRY, CDR2 SYGVKD. Trimming took 3 bases from V and 5 from J, leaving 8 bases between them. The CDR3 spans 13 residues. As DNA, the CDR3 is TGTGCCATCAGTGAATCAGGAAACAATGAGCAGTTCTTC. It codes for CAISESGNNEQFF.

The rearrangement joins TRBV12-5 to TRBJ1-1, with D maybe TRBD1 (6 bases). CDR3 length: 13 amino acids. CDR1 and CDR2 from the germline V gene are LGHNT and FRNRAP. Trimming left V 1 base short and J 5 bases short, with 8 bases between. The CDR3 loop is CASGLEGGTEAFF. CDR3 coding DNA: TGTGCTAGTGGTTTGGAAGGGGGAACTGAAGCTTTCTTT.